The source of this T cell receptor (beta chain) is a study of shared clonotypes between healthy human individuals. Notes on the study in general: Rarefaction demonstrated incomplete sorted-subset sequencing despite large depth. Unshared clonotypes carried lower generation probabilities than those common to all four donors.

The data were produced by immunoSEQ multiplex PCR, yet TCRdb's version contains in-frame clones alone and is incomplete. The repertoire includes about 2,500,000 clones, 90% to 95% of them detected once, and about 0.13% sits in the top ten. CDR3 size: 11 residues. Germline V gene lookup returns CDR1 SNHLY and CDR2 FYNNEI. V lost 6 bases, J lost 5 bases, and 7 bases lay in between. Of note for this clone: Its target is not known. Other nucleotide sequences in the sample specify the same CDR3.

The sample taken for sequencing was naive CD4+ T cells sorted from blood. Subset denoted: CD45RA+ positively selected. The TCR sequence derives from a man aged 18 to 30 in good health. The V call is TRBV2, the J call TRBJ2-5; no clear D. Written as DNA, the CDR3 is TGTGCCAGCAGCGTCAAGGAGACCCAGTACTTC. It codes for CASSVKETQYF. The full variable domain, in which reference TRBV2 and TRBJ2-5 provide the parts outside the CDR3, is EPEVTQTPSHQVTQMGQEVILRCVPISNHLYFYWYRQILGQKVEFLVSFYNNEISEKSEIFDDQFSVERPDGSNFTLKIRSTKLEDSAMYFCASSVKETQYFGPGTRLLVL.